These T cell receptor beta chains were read from a single sample in a study of CDR3 diversity in severe acne. MiXCR, applied by TCRdb to the PCR reads, yields one record per CDR3 protein. The sample includes some 85,000 distinct CDR3 sequences, approximately 49% of them seen just once. The sequencing sample was made of blood. The receptors here all came from a male donor with severe acne vulgaris. The CDR3 runs from the conserved cysteine through the conserved F or W. A D gene is named only where the DNA matches it firmly. Some rows have no size entry. The others give once, few or many, or a class for an expanded clone.

>TRBJ2-5|many|NA|TRBV2
TGTGCCAGCAGTGCACGCCCGACTGACCAAGAGACCCAGTACTTC
CASSARPTDQETQYF
>TRBJ1-1|NA|NA|TRBV7-9
TGTGCCAGCAGCTTGGTGGGGACCCGGTCTGAAGCTTTCTTT
CASSLVGTRSEAFF
>TRBJ2-3|many|TRBD2|TRBV19
TGTGCCAGTACCCGATCCGGGACTACCACAGATACGCAGTATTTT
CASTRSGTTTDTQYF
>TRBJ2-5|NA|NA|TRBV18
TGTGCCAGCTCGCTAAAAGAGACCCAGTACTTC
CASSLKETQYF
>TRBJ1-2|many|NA|TRBV14
TGTGCCAGCAGCTCAACGGGGGGAAATGGCTACACCTTC
CASSSTGGNGYTF
>TRBJ1-5|few|NA|TRBV28
TGTGCCAGCAGTTTAGACAGGACCTATCAGCCCCAGCATTTT
CASSLDRTYQPQHF
>TRBJ2-3|NA|NA|TRBV10-1
TGCGCCAGCAGTGCCAGCTTCAAAGGAGATACGCAGTATTTT
CASSASFKGDTQYF
>TRBJ2-7|NA|TRBD2|TRBV7-7
TGTGCTAGCAGCTTAGCTAGCGGGAGCTCCTACGAGCAGTACTTC
CASSLASGSSYEQYF
>TRBJ2-7|many|NA|TRBV7-2
TGTGCCAGCAGCGAAACCGAACTCTACGAGCAGTACTTC
CASSETELYEQYF
>TRBJ2-7|NA|TRBD2|TRBV19
TGTGCCAGTAGTAACCAACTAGCGTTCCCCTACGAGCAGTACTTC
CASSNQLAFPYEQYF
>TRBJ2-1|NA|NA|TRBV15
TGTGCCACCAGCAGTCCTAGCTTCAATGAGCAGTTCTTC
CATSSPSFNEQFF
>TRBJ2-1|NA|NA|TRBV28
TGTGCCAGCAGTTTAGTTTTCTACGAGCAGTTCTTC
CASSLVFYEQFF
>TRBJ2-3|many|NA|TRBV14
TGTGCCAGCAGCCAATTGACAGGATACACAGATACGCAGTATTTT
CASSQLTGYTDTQYF
>TRBJ2-1|many|NA|TRBV19
TGTGCCAGTAGTATAGGGGAAGCAGCTGAGCAGTTCTTC
CASSIGEAAEQFF
>TRBJ1-1|few|NA|TRBV7-9
TGTGCCAGCAGCTTAGTGCAGGGATCAGGTGAAGCTTTCTTT
CASSLVQGSGEAFF
>TRBJ2-5|NA|TRBD2|TRBV12-5
TGTGCTAGTGGTTTGGTTAGCGGGAGGTCCTACAATGAGACCCAGTACTTC
CASGLVSGRSYNETQYF
>TRBJ1-5|many|NA|TRBV6-4
TGTGCCAGACCCCACAGGAACCCTCAGCCCCAGCATTTT
CARPHRNPQPQHF
>TRBJ1-1|many|NA|TRBV5-1
TGCGCCAGCAGCTTGACCCTTGGTAGCACTGAAGCTTTCTTT
CASSLTLGSTEAFF
>TRBJ2-3|many|NA|TRBV5-1
TGCGCCAGCCACCTATGGGGCACAGATACGCAGTATTTT
CASHLWGTDTQYF
>TRBJ1-2|few|NA|TRBV6-9
TGTGCCAGCAGAATCGCCGGGACCGGCTATGGCTACACCTTC
CASRIAGTGYGYTF
>TRBJ1-1|medium-sized|NA|TRBV15
TGTGCCACCAGCAGAGTGGGGACTGAAGCTTTCTTT
CATSRVGTEAFF
>TRBJ2-1|NA|TRBD2|TRBV20-1
TGCAGTGCTAGAGAGGGAGGGAGCTCCTACAATGAGCAGTTCTTC
CSAREGGSSYNEQFF
>TRBJ1-2|many|NA|TRBV20-1
TGCAGTGCTAGGATAGGTGGGTCCTATGGCTACACCTTC
CSARIGGSYGYTF
>TRBJ2-3|NA|TRBD1|TRBV20-1
TGCAGTGCTACCCCCCAAACAGGGGAGTGGACAGGTGCGCAGTATTTC
CSATPQTGEWTGAQYF
>TRBJ1-5|few|NA|TRBV7-8
TGTGCCAGCAGCGAATATCTTGGGGGGAATCAGCCCCAGCATTTT
CASSEYLGGNQPQHF
>TRBJ2-7|NA|TRBD2|TRBV20-1
TGCAGTGCTAGCGGGAGGGCCCGGTACGAGCAGTACTTC
CSASGRARYEQYF
>TRBJ2-6|many|TRBD1|TRBV11-3
TGTGCCAGCAGCAAGACAGGGGGCGTTATTGGGGCCAACGTCCTGACTTTC
CASSKTGGVIGANVLTF
>TRBJ1-4|few|NA|TRBV12-3/TRBV12-4
TGTGCCAGCAGTTTGGCGTGGGACCTTCTTAATGAAAAACTGTTTTTT
CASSLAWDLLNEKLFF